What follows are 4 T cell receptor beta chains derived from one specimen sequenced in a study of T-cell reconstitution after alpha-beta-depleted transplantation in children. Unique molecular identifiers were used to barcode this TCRbeta library. One entry per CDR3 protein results from TCRdb running MiXCR on the PCR reads. Of about 460,000 distinct CDR3 sequences listed, about 10% are singletons. The sequencing used PBMCs, collected before TCRalphabeta/CD19-depleted stem cell transplant. These receptors all come from a child aged 2 to 10 with inherited bone marrow failure, due to receive a stem cell transplant.

The V call is TRBV18, the J call TRBJ2-6, with D perhaps matching TRBD1 (6 bases). This CDR3 region has 18 residues. Trimming removed 3 bases at V and 0 bases at J, with 15 bases between. In germline, CDR1 is KGHSH, CDR2 LQKENI. The CDR3 loop reads CASSPRDIVLSGANVLTF. The DNA for the CDR3 is TGTGCCAGCTCACCCCGGGACATTGTGCTCTCTGGGGCCAACGTCCTGACTTTC.

This clonotype was counted ten times or more. The rearrangement uses TRBV12-3 or TRBV12-4 and TRBJ1-1, with no clear D. The CDR3 has 13 residues. Trimming took 3 bases from V and 3 from J, leaving 8 bases between them. The CDR3 sequence: CASSFLWDTEAFF. Here the CDR3 DNA reads TGTGCCAGCAGTTTCCTCTGGGACACTGAAGCTTTCTTT.

This clonotype has a count of ten or more. This chain links TRBV12-3 or TRBV12-4 with TRBJ2-1; tentative D call: TRBD2 (5 bases). The CDR3 length is 17 residues. Trimming left V 3 bases short and J 4 bases short, with 19 bases between. CDR3 sequence reads: CASSFLMGIPGYNEQFF. CDR3 bases: TGTGCCAGCAGTTTCCTCATGGGGATCCCGGGGTACAATGAGCAGTTCTTC.

This clonotype was observed at least ten times. The chain joins TRBV10-3 to TRBJ2-7; 8 bases are a match to TRBD2. Germline values: CDR1 ENHRY, CDR2 SYGVKD. V was pared by 7 bases and J by 1 base, with 3 bases of the junction left unmatched. CDR3 length: 13 amino acids. Here the CDR3 reads CAIKTSGSYEQYF. CDR3 bases: TGTGCCATCAAAACTAGCGGTTCCTACGAGCAGTACTTC.